The following is a T cell receptor beta chain sequence with its context. The V gene's germline CDR1 is MNHEY and CDR2 SMNVEV (reference sequence). This CDR3 region has 14 residues. V was shortened by 8 bases and J by 0 bases, with 10 bases between the two germline ends. This table comes from immunoSEQ multiplex PCR, and its TCRdb copy is limited to in-frame clones, with some not included. The data hold approximately 140,000 clones, with about 90% observed a single time. These data belong to a study of T cell responses to AZD1222 COVID-19 vaccine. The clonotype originates from an adult who received the MenACWY meningococcal vaccine as a control. This chain connects TRBV27 to TRBJ1-4; the D is unclear. This material consisted of peripheral blood, taken 28 days after the second dose of the MenACWY control vaccine. For the CDR3, the DNA is TGTGCCAGCGGTACACATGCAACTAATGAAAAACTGTTTTTT. It specifies CASGTHATNEKLFF.